Listed here are 24 T cell receptor beta chains from one sample, sequenced in a study of T cell changes during pregnancy in multiple sclerosis. The table came from immunoSEQ multiplex PCR; TCRdb's copy has only in-frame clones and leaves some out. The data hold some 130,000 clones, with about 96% observed a single time. This material consisted of peripheral blood, taken after pregnancy. The receptors were gathered from a female donor with multiple sclerosis, enrolled in a pregnancy study.

Only one count was recorded for this clone. V usage is TRBV19 and J usage is TRBJ2-1; 14 positions match TRBD2. This CDR3 has 14 residues. V gave up 7 bases and J gave up 6 bases; unmatched junction bases: 2. CDR1 is LNHDA, CDR2 SQIVND, per germline (reference sequence). CDR3 amino acids: CASTGTSGSNEQFF. The CDR3 bases are TGTGCCAGTACGGGGACTAGCGGGAGCAATGAGCAGTTCTTC. Full variable domain (outside the CDR3, taken from reference TRBV19 and TRBJ2-1): DGGITQSPKYLFRKEGQNVTLSCEQNLNHDAMYWYRQDPGQGLRLIYYSQIVNDFQKGDIAEGYSVSREKKESFPLTVTSAQKNPTAFYLCASTGTSGSNEQFFGPGTRLTVL.

V and J are TRBV7-6 and TRBJ2-2; 12 nucleotides line up with TRBD1. V trimming: 5 bases; J trimming: 6 bases; junction bases outside the gene matches: 7. This CDR3 region has 16 residues. CDR1 SGHVS and CDR2 FNYEAQ come from the germline V gene. CDR3 sequence: CASSPGQGAQAGELFF. CDR3 coding DNA: TGTGCCAGCAGCCCGGGACAGGGGGCCCAGGCCGGGGAGCTGTTTTTT. The full variable domain, in which reference TRBV7-6 and TRBJ2-2 provide the parts outside the CDR3, is GAGVSQSPRYKVTKRGQDVALRCDPISGHVSLYWYRQALGQGPEFLTYFNYEAQQDKSGLPNDRFSAERPEGSISTLTIQRTEQRDSAMYRCASSPGQGAQAGELFFGEGSRLTVL.

The V gene is TRBV7-6, the J gene TRBJ2-5; 8 nucleotides line up with TRBD1. CDR3 length: 16 residues. Trimming at V came to 1 base and at J to 5 bases, leaving 9 bases not matched to a gene. Germline CDR1 is SGHVS and CDR2 is FNYEAQ. The CDR3 protein is CASSLDGRGRRETQYF. CDR3 bases: TGTGCCAGCAGCTTAGATGGCAGGGGGCGACGGGAGACCCAGTACTTC. The entire variable domain, with the rest obtained from reference TRBV7-6 and TRBJ2-5, is as follows: GAGVSQSPRYKVTKRGQDVALRCDPISGHVSLYWYRQALGQGPEFLTYFNYEAQQDKSGLPNDRFSAERPEGSISTLTIQRTEQRDSAMYRCASSLDGRGRRETQYFGPGTRLLVL.

The rearrangement uses TRBV28 and TRBJ2-5; possibly TRBD2 for D (7 bases). V was trimmed by 3 bases and J by 5 bases, leaving 19 bases between them. CDR3 length equals 16 residues. Germline CDR1 MDHEN, CDR2 SYDVKM. CDR3 protein: CASSFLGLGGLETQYF. The DNA of the CDR3 is TGTGCCAGCAGTTTCCTCGGTTTGGGGGGGCTCGAGACCCAGTACTTC.

The V and J genes are TRBV28 and TRBJ1-2, with 8 nucleotides matching TRBD1. CDR3 length equals 14 residues. The germline V gene has CDR1 MDHEN and CDR2 SYDVKM. Losses at the gene ends were 4 bases for V and 4 bases for J; bases not matched to a gene: 5. The DNA for the CDR3 is TGTGCCAGCAGTTGGACAGGGTACAGCTATGGCTACACCTTC. This translates into CASSWTGYSYGYTF.

CDR3 amino acids: CASCGGIWPDTQYF. In DNA form, the CDR3 reads TGTGCCAGCTGTGGGGGCATTTGGCCCGATACGCAGTATTTT. The V and J genes are TRBV28 and TRBJ2-3; possibly TRBD1 for D (6 bases). Germline lookup yields CDR1 MDHEN and CDR2 SYDVKM. Trimming pared 8 bases from V and 6 bases from J, leaving 18 bases between. The CDR3 has 14 residues.

J is TRBJ1-2 and V is TRBV28, with a possible D match to TRBD1 (6 bases). Between the trimmed V and J ends, which lost 2 bases and 1 base, there was a span of 8 bases. The V gene's germline CDR1 is MDHEN and CDR2 SYDVKM. The CDR3 spans 14 residues. The CDR3 DNA follows: TGTGCCAGCAGTTTAGCAGGGGATAACTATGGCTACACCTTC. As protein: CASSLAGDNYGYTF.

This sequence joins TRBV27 and TRBJ2-7; a weak D match, TRBD1 (6 bases). Germline lookup yields CDR1 MNHEY and CDR2 SMNVEV (reference sequence). V dropped 6 bases and J dropped 7 bases, with 22 bases sitting between them. The CDR3 is 15 amino acids. The CDR3 reads CASSQSDSSHSEQYF. For the CDR3, the DNA is TGTGCCAGCAGCCAGTCGGACAGTTCCCACTCAGAGCAGTACTTC.

The chain carries TRBV19 and TRBJ2-5; TRBD1 agrees at 10 bases. CDR1 and CDR2 (germline): LNHDA, SQIVND (reference sequence). This CDR3 contains 15 residues. The V segment lost 6 bases and the J segment 4 bases; nucleotides outside the gene matches: 8. The CDR3 DNA reads as TGTGCCAGTAGCGAGGGACAGGGGACACGAGAGACCCAGTACTTC. This codes for CASSEGQGTRETQYF.

This chain uses TRBV6-5 with TRBJ2-2; 7 positions match TRBD1. The CDR3 consists of 15 residues. Germline V gene data show CDR1 as MNHEY and CDR2 as SVGAGI. V shed 7 bases, J shed 6 bases, and the junction held 11 bases outside the gene matches. The CDR3 DNA follows: TGTGCCAGCACCGCTGGACAGGCCGTTCCCGGGGAGCTGTTTTTT. Translated: CASTAGQAVPGELFF.

The chain links TRBV5-1 to TRBJ2-5; 9 bases agree with TRBD2. The V and J ends lost 0 bases and 2 bases, in that order; junction bases with no gene match: 5. The CDR3 is made up of 16 amino acids. Germline CDR1 and CDR2: SGHRS and YFSETQ. In DNA, the CDR3 is TGCGCCAGCAGCTTGGGGCTAGCGGGGACGCAAGAGACCCAGTACTTC. Translated: CASSLGLAGTQETQYF.

This rearrangement joins TRBV18 to TRBJ2-7, with 8 bases aligning to TRBD2. Germline V gene data show CDR1 as KGHSH and CDR2 as LQKENI. Unmatched junction bases numbered 7, after V lost 0 bases and J lost 0 bases. The CDR3 spans 17 residues. The CDR3 region is CASSPPLPSGPSYEQYF. The CDR3 DNA sequence: TGTGCCAGCTCACCACCGCTTCCTAGCGGGCCCTCCTACGAGCAGTACTTC.

The chain carries TRBV2 and TRBJ2-1; TRBD2 might be the D (6 bases). Germline CDR1 is SNHLY and CDR2 is FYNNEI. Trimming shortened V by 4 bases and J by 8 bases, and 15 bases separated the two germline ends. This CDR3 comprises 14 residues. The CDR3 DNA is TGTGCCAGCAGTGGACCGACTAGTTCATATGAGCAGTTCTTC. As protein: CASSGPTSSYEQFF.

The genes are TRBV4-2 and TRBJ2-1; 15 bases are shared with TRBD2. Germline CDR1 is LGHNA and CDR2 is YNFKEQ. The CDR3 contains 21 residues. Trimming cost V 4 bases and J 7 bases; bases outside gene matches: 20. The CDR3 nucleotides read TGTGCCAGCAGCCCCGACCCGGGACTAGCGGGAGGACGCTCATATGTTAATGAGCAGTTCTTC. This encodes CASSPDPGLAGGRSYVNEQFF.

The rearrangement uses TRBV30 and TRBJ1-1; D not resolved. CDR1 is GTSNPN and CDR2 is SVGIG in the germline V gene (reference sequence). The CDR3 contains 11 residues. V shed 3 bases and J shed 7 bases, with 9 bases lying between them. The CDR3 bases are TGTGCCTGGAGCTCTCTTAGTGAAGCTTTCTTT. Protein: CAWSSLSEAFF.

V gene TRBV19 combines with J gene TRBJ2-2, with D tentatively TRBD2 (5 bases). The CDR3 sequence is 14 residues long. The germline V gene has CDR1 LNHDA and CDR2 SQIVND (reference sequence). V was shortened by 1 base and J by 7 bases, with 10 bases between the two germline ends. CDR3 in amino acids: CASSIVGRIGELFF. Here the CDR3 DNA reads TGTGCCAGTAGTATAGTTGGGAGAATCGGGGAGCTGTTTTTT.

V is TRBV9 and J is TRBJ2-2, with D possibly matching TRBD1 (6 bases). The V gene's germline CDR1 is SGDLS and CDR2 YYNGEE. Trimming cost V 10 bases and J 5 bases, with 12 bases left between them. The CDR3 runs 12 residues. This CDR3 is CASQRGTGELFF. CDR3 coding DNA: TGTGCCTCCCAGAGGGGGACCGGGGAGCTGTTTTTT.

The rearrangement joins TRBV5-1 to TRBJ1-1; D is unresolved. CDR1 and CDR2 from the germline V gene are SGHRS and YFSETQ. The CDR3 has 12 residues. Trimming removed 0 bases from V and 11 bases from J, with 11 bases in between. The CDR3 DNA reads TGCGCCAGCAGCTTGGGGGAGGGAACGGCTTTCTTT. The encoded protein is CASSLGEGTAFF.

The chain couples TRBV5-8 to TRBJ2-7; possibly TRBD2 for D (6 bases). Deletions cut 8 bases from V and 2 bases from J, with 17 bases between. The CDR3 sequence is 14 residues long. Germline values: CDR1 SGHTS, CDR2 YDEGEE. The CDR3 nucleotides are TGTGCCAGTGGGATTCGGGACTTCGCCTACGAGCAGTACTTC. Residues: CASGIRDFAYEQYF.

The V and J genes are TRBV28 and TRBJ2-5; tentative D call: TRBD1 (5 bases). CDR1 is MDHEN, CDR2 SYDVKM, per germline. Between the trimmed V and J ends, which lost 3 bases and 7 bases, there was a span of 9 bases. The CDR3 is made up of 12 amino acids. The CDR3 is CASSLVRGTQYF. In DNA, the CDR3 is TGTGCCAGCAGTTTGGTTAGGGGGACCCAGTACTTC.

This chain uses TRBV5-6 with TRBJ2-7; tentatively, D is TRBD1 (6 bases). The CDR3 has 12 residues. The V end lost 4 bases, the J end lost 6 bases, and 11 bases lay between the germline ends. From germline, CDR1 is SGHDT and CDR2 YYEEEE. Here the CDR3 DNA reads TGTGCCAGCAGCGCGGACAGTTCCGAGCAGTACTTC. Translated, it gives CASSADSSEQYF.

V is TRBV19 and J is TRBJ1-1; D is ambiguous. Trimming took 0 bases from V and 6 from J, leaving 11 bases between them. Germline V gene lookup returns CDR1 LNHDA and CDR2 SQIVND (reference sequence). The CDR3 extends over 14 amino acids. The DNA of the CDR3 is TGTGCCAGTAGTATAGATGGTACACCTGCTGAAGCTTTCTTT. Amino acid sequence: CASSIDGTPAEAFF.

The chain recombines TRBV7-9 with TRBJ2-7; TRBD1 agrees at 9 bases. J lost 3 bases, V lost 4 bases, and 16 bases had no gene match. Germline CDR1 is SEHNR and CDR2 is FQNEAQ (reference sequence). The length of the CDR3 is 18 residues. As DNA, the CDR3 is TGTGCCAGCAGCTCACCCTTTGGACAGGGGCGGGTCGGCTACGAGCAGTACTTC. It encodes CASSSPFGQGRVGYEQYF.

This clone was recorded only once. The chain is built from TRBV25-1 and TRBJ2-7, with D maybe TRBD1 (5 bases). Trimming cost V 7 bases and J 3 bases, with 16 bases left between them. From germline, CDR1 is MGHDK and CDR2 SYGVNS. The CDR3 has 14 amino acids. Here the CDR3 DNA reads TGTGCCAGCAAAGGTGGACAAACCAGCTACGAGCAGTACTTC. The encoded protein is CASKGGQTSYEQYF.